The clone carrying this TCR beta chain was seen repeatedly, ten times or more. V gave up 3 bases and J gave up 3 bases; unmatched junction bases: 2. Per germline, CDR1 SGHAT and CDR2 FQNNGV. This CDR3 spans 15 amino acids. These data belong to a study of blood T cell repertoires in COVID-19. For the study at large: The origin of the acute and convalescent COVID-19 samples was the United States, Italy and Spain. T cells, B-cell-depleted T cells, or PBMCs supplied cDNA or gDNA.

Authors' methods: Estimates of nucleated cell counts were drawn from the amplification of reference gene primers. Assay: immunoSEQ multiplex PCR; the TCRdb copy retains only in-frame clones and omits some. That table is the source of V, J and clone size, and D and trimming were worked out from the DNA. The sample includes roughly 80,000 clones, over 80% of them seen just once. The sample was peripheral blood. The clonotype comes from a man between 60 and 75 years old with active or convalescent COVID-19. V is TRBV11-2 and J is TRBJ1-2; TRBD1 matches at 12 bases. The CDR3 nucleotides read TGTGCCAGCAGCTTGGGGACAGGGGGCCACTATGGCTACACCTTC. Translating gives CASSLGTGGHYGYTF.